The 21 T cell receptor beta chains given below trace back to one sample, sequenced in a study of cytomegalovirus exposure and HLA in healthy donors. With 60 Vbeta and 13 Jbeta primers, the PCR was carried out. Sequencing used immunoSEQ multiplex PCR; TCRdb keeps in-frame clones, though not all of them. The sample yields under 250,000 clones, roughly 85% seen once. Sequencing was performed on PBMCs. The receptors derive from a woman aged 25 to 39 in good health and CMV-seropositive.

This clone appeared a few times. This chain uses TRBV30 with TRBJ1-1; 8 bases are shared with TRBD1. This CDR3 contains 12 residues. The V gene's germline CDR1 is GTSNPN and CDR2 SVGIG (reference sequence). With V trimmed by 3 bases and J by 7 bases, 4 bases remained unmatched. This CDR3 is CAWSHGQGEAFF. DNA of the CDR3: TGTGCCTGGAGCCACGGACAGGGTGAAGCTTTCTTT.

On this clone: Other DNA sequences in the sample encode the same CDR3. The rearrangement joins TRBV12-5 to TRBJ2-2; 10 bases align to TRBD1. CDR3 length: 16 residues. Trimming cost V 1 base and J 3 bases; bases outside gene matches: 2. Germline V gene lookup returns CDR1 LGHNT and CDR2 FRNRAP. This chain's CDR3 is CASGLGDRGYTGELFF. In DNA form, the CDR3 reads TGTGCTAGTGGTTTGGGGGACAGGGGTTACACCGGGGAGCTGTTTTTT.

The genes are TRBV13 and TRBJ1-5; 8 nucleotides match TRBD1. The V gene end was trimmed by 5 bases and the J gene end by 3 bases; junction bases not matched to a gene: 3. CDR1 PRHDT and CDR2 FYEKMQ come from the germline V gene (reference sequence). This CDR3 is built from 14 residues. The CDR3 DNA follows: TGTGCCAGCAGCCTCAGGGGGCACAATCAGCCCCAGCATTTT. This codes for CASSLRGHNQPQHF.

DNA for the CDR3: TGCAGCGTCCAGGGGCGATATTGGACCCAGTACTTC. This sequence encodes CSVQGRYWTQYF. The rearrangement links TRBV29-1 to TRBJ2-5; tentatively, D is TRBD1 (6 bases). CDR1 is SQVTM and CDR2 is ANQGSEA in the germline V gene. Trimming cost V 6 bases and J 7 bases, with 15 bases left between them. The CDR3 consists of 12 residues.

The chain joins TRBV9 to TRBJ2-1; TRBD2 aligns across 8 bases. This CDR3 is built from 15 residues. Trimming removed 4 bases from V and 7 bases from J; junction bases left unmatched: 10. Germline V lookup: CDR1 SGDLS, CDR2 YYNGEE. DNA of the CDR3: TGTGCCAGCAGCTCCTGGCTAGCGGGTAGGAATGAGCAGTTCTTC. As protein: CASSSWLAGRNEQFF.

The chain combines TRBV5-1 with TRBJ2-3; 7 nucleotides match TRBD1. The CDR3 extends over 15 amino acids. V lost 4 bases, J lost 2 bases, and 7 bases stayed unmatched. The germline gives CDR1 SGHRS, CDR2 YFSETQ. The CDR3 is CASSTGQFFTDTQYF. CDR3 coding DNA: TGCGCCAGCAGCACGGGACAGTTTTTCACAGATACGCAGTATTTT.

J is TRBJ2-7 and V is TRBV29-1; D not certain. With 4 bases removed from V and 0 bases from J, the gap between germline ends came to 7 bases. CDR1 and CDR2 from the germline V gene are SQVTM and ANQGSEA. The CDR3 totals 12 residues. CDR3 bases: TGCAGCGTTGTTTTCTCCTCCTACGAGCAGTACTTC. Protein sequence: CSVVFSSYEQYF.

This clone appeared once. The genes are TRBV9 and TRBJ1-5; no definite D call. The CDR3 is 14 amino acids. Germline CDR1 SGDLS, CDR2 YYNGEE. V was cut by 4 bases and J by 5 bases, with 13 bases left in between. Here the CDR3 reads CASSPGLRDQPQHF. CDR3 nucleotide sequence: TGTGCCAGCAGCCCTGGACTCAGAGATCAGCCCCAGCATTTT.

CDR3 DNA: TGTGCCAGCAGTGACAGACAGGGAGGCGGAAACACCATATATTTT. Protein sequence: CASSDRQGGGNTIYF. This chain links TRBV6-1 with TRBJ1-3; TRBD1 agrees at 7 bases. CDR3 size: 15 residues. Trimming removed 3 bases from V and 4 bases from J; junction bases left unmatched: 6. Germline values: CDR1 MNHNS, CDR2 SASEGT.

The chain links TRBV6-5 to TRBJ1-1; D may be TRBD1 (6 bases). Germline CDR1 reads MNHEY; CDR2 reads SVGAGI. The CDR3 contains 15 residues. V was trimmed by 0 bases and J by 1 base, leaving 9 bases between them. The CDR3 nucleotides read TGTGCCAGCAGTTACTCGCCGGGACAGAACACTGAAGCTTTCTTT. It is translated as CASSYSPGQNTEAFF.

The CDR3 DNA reads TGTGCCAGCACGGGGTATCATTCTCTGGGAGCTTTCTTT. It specifies CASTGYHSLGAFF. This chain connects TRBV25-1 to TRBJ1-1; D is undetermined. Germline V lookup: CDR1 MGHDK, CDR2 SYGVNS. The CDR3 sequence is 13 residues long. V lost 7 bases to trimming and J lost 10 bases, with 19 bases between them.

This clone was recorded a few times. The rearrangement uses TRBV9 and TRBJ2-1; D is undetermined. The germline V gene has CDR1 SGDLS and CDR2 YYNGEE. Deletions cut 4 bases from V and 3 bases from J, with 8 bases between. The CDR3 consists of 13 residues. Here the CDR3 DNA reads TGTGCCAGCAGCCCCCTGAGCTACAATGAGCAGTTCTTC. It translates to CASSPLSYNEQFF.

The chain uses TRBV7-6 and TRBJ2-5; no clear D gene. Trimming left V 3 bases short and J 4 bases short, with 3 bases between. The CDR3 totals 11 residues. Germline V gene data show CDR1 as SGHVS and CDR2 as FNYEAQ. As DNA, the CDR3 is TGTGCCAGCAGCTTCGGAGAGACCCAGTACTTC. Translated: CASSFGETQYF.

This chain uses TRBV6-1 with TRBJ2-2; D is unresolved. V lost 6 bases to trimming and J lost 1 base, with 6 bases between them. CDR3 length: 13 residues. The germline V gene has CDR1 MNHNS and CDR2 SASEGT. The CDR3 region has the DNA TGTGCCAGCAGCCACATGAACACCGGGGAGCTGTTTTTT. This sequence encodes CASSHMNTGELFF.

V and J are TRBV6-5 and TRBJ2-7, with 9 bases fitting TRBD1. CDR1 is MNHEY, CDR2 SVGAGI, per germline. This CDR3 region has 15 residues. With 2 bases clipped from V and 4 bases from J, the junction kept 6 bases outside the gene matches. CDR3 DNA sequence: TGTGCCAGCAGTTACAGGGGACAGGGTGATTACGAGCAGTACTTC. Translation: CASSYRGQGDYEQYF.

This chain connects TRBV19 to TRBJ2-7; a weak D match, TRBD1 (6 bases). Trimming stripped 3 bases from V and 6 bases from J, with 18 bases between. This CDR3 has 15 amino acids. Germline CDR1 LNHDA, CDR2 SQIVND (reference sequence). CDR3 amino acids: CASSITGTSRIEQYF. For the CDR3, the DNA is TGTGCCAGTAGTATTACCGGGACAAGTCGCATCGAGCAGTACTTC.

The V gene is TRBV7-9, the J gene TRBJ1-1; the D gene is possibly TRBD1 (6 bases). CDR1 is SEHNR and CDR2 is FQNEAQ in the germline V gene (reference sequence). The V and J ends lost 5 bases and 8 bases respectively, with 12 bases between them. The CDR3 is made up of 12 amino acids. CDR3 protein: CASSPLGTEAFF. The CDR3, as DNA: TGTGCCAGCAGCCCTCTGGGGACAGAAGCTTTCTTT.

This chain uses TRBV7-6 with TRBJ2-7; possibly TRBD1 for D (5 bases). CDR3 size: 13 residues. The V gene's germline CDR1 is SGHVS and CDR2 FNYEAQ. V lost 5 bases to trimming and J lost 0 bases, with 8 bases between them. CDR3 nucleotides: TGTGCCAGCAGCAGACAGAGCTCCTACGAGCAGTACTTC. Protein product: CASSRQSSYEQYF.

The gene calls are TRBV15 and TRBJ1-1; D unclear. The CDR3 runs to 12 residues. V was pared by 5 bases and J by 0 bases, with 4 bases between. The germline CDR1 and CDR2 sequences are LNHNV and YYDKDF (reference sequence). The CDR3 bases are TGTGCCACCAGCCCCGTGAACACTGAAGCTTTCTTT. Translating it yields CATSPVNTEAFF.

The V and J genes are TRBV6-5 and TRBJ2-1, with 8 bases aligning to TRBD1. This CDR3 comprises 15 residues. Germline V CDR1 and CDR2: MNHEY, SVGAGI. V dropped 5 bases and J dropped 5; count of bases not matched to a gene: 8. As DNA, the CDR3 is TGTGCCAGCAGTACCCGGACAGGGCCCCACAATGAGCAGTTCTTC. It yields the protein CASSTRTGPHNEQFF.

The V and J genes are TRBV11-2 and TRBJ2-1; D not resolved. Germline CDR1 and CDR2: SGHAT and FQNNGV. V was shortened by 5 bases and J by 9 bases, with 11 bases between the two germline ends. This CDR3 spans 12 amino acids. CDR3: CASSRALVEQFF. CDR3 sequence (DNA): TGTGCCAGCAGCCGAGCCCTGGTTGAGCAGTTCTTC.